Sequencing of this T cell receptor (beta chain) was carried out in a study of blood T cell repertoires in COVID-19. V shed 4 bases and J 6 bases; nucleotides not matched to a gene: 7. This CDR3 is 15 amino acids long. Per germline, CDR1 SGHRS and CDR2 YFSETQ. TCRdb's copy holds only in-frame clones and misses some; the assay was immunoSEQ multiplex PCR. The top ten clones hold about 4% of a sample with under 350,000 clones, approximately 86% of them seen once. The TCR was taken from a man aged 18-30 years with active or convalescent COVID-19. The chain carries TRBV5-1 and TRBJ1-4; 9 bases line up with TRBD1. The sequencing input was peripheral blood. The CDR3 is CASSPQGQGYEKLFF. CDR3 sequence (DNA): TGCGCCAGCAGCCCCCAGGGACAGGGTTATGAAAAACTGTTTTTT.